A selection of T cell receptor beta chains follows, all from one sample in a study of cytomegalovirus exposure and HLA in healthy donors. Measured with immunoSEQ multiplex PCR; TCRdb has only the in-frame clones, and not every one. The sample lists about 180,000 clones, roughly 79% occurring once. The sequenced sample consisted of PBMCs. All receptors come from a woman between 18 and 29 years old in good health and CMV-seropositive. CDR3s include the opening cysteine and the closing phenylalanine or tryptophan. A D gene is named only where the DNA matches it firmly. Expanded clones are given a class, and other clones once, few, many or no size at all.

D gene: TRBD2
CDR3 length: 19
clone size: .
V gene: TRBV7-2
J gene: TRBJ2-1
CDR3 protein: CASSPPGLAGGLSYNEQFF
CDR3 DNA: TGTGCCAGCAGCCCCCCGGGACTAGCGGGGGGCCTCTCCTACAATGAGCAGTTCTTC

D gene: .
CDR3 length: 18
clone size: .
V gene: TRBV5-8
J gene: TRBJ2-3
CDR3 protein: CASSLWGEGSVYTDTQYF
CDR3 DNA: TGTGCCAGCAGCTTGTGGGGGGAAGGTAGCGTATACACAGATACGCAGTATTTT

D gene: .
CDR3 length: 14
clone size: .
V gene: TRBV7-2
J gene: TRBJ2-5
CDR3 protein: CASSSRVLKETQYF
CDR3 DNA: TGTGCCAGCAGCTCGCGGGTTCTGAAAGAGACCCAGTACTTC

D gene: TRBD1
CDR3 length: 13
clone size: .
V gene: TRBV10-1
J gene: TRBJ2-3
CDR3 protein: CASSRQGWDTQYF
CDR3 DNA: TGCGCCAGCAGCCGACAGGGCTGGGATACGCAGTATTTT

D gene: .
CDR3 length: 16
clone size: .
V gene: TRBV2
J gene: TRBJ2-1
CDR3 protein: CASSRTRVGARYEQFF
CDR3 DNA: TGTGCCAGCAGCCGCACACGGGTTGGGGCCAGGTATGAGCAGTTCTTC

D gene: .
CDR3 length: 15
clone size: .
V gene: TRBV19
J gene: TRBJ2-1
CDR3 protein: CASSTGGPYSNEQFF
CDR3 DNA: TGTGCCAGTAGTACGGGGGGCCCATACAGCAATGAGCAGTTCTTC

D gene: .
CDR3 length: 14
clone size: .
V gene: TRBV14
J gene: TRBJ1-2
CDR3 protein: CASSQDLRRDGYTF
CDR3 DNA: TGTGCCAGCAGCCAAGATCTGCGGCGGGATGGCTACACCTTC

D gene: TRBD2
CDR3 length: 14
clone size: .
V gene: TRBV13
J gene: TRBJ2-3
CDR3 protein: CASSLGTSRDTQYF
CDR3 DNA: TGTGCCAGCAGCTTAGGGACTAGCCGAGATACGCAGTATTTT

D gene: .
CDR3 length: 12
clone size: .
V gene: TRBV7-2
J gene: TRBJ1-5
CDR3 protein: CASSRDNQPQHF
CDR3 DNA: TGTGCCAGCAGCCGAGATAATCAGCCCCAGCATTTT

D gene: TRBD1
CDR3 length: 16
clone size: .
V gene: TRBV4-1
J gene: TRBJ1-2
CDR3 protein: CASTTSTSTGGSGYTF
CDR3 DNA: TGCGCCAGCACCACGTCGACCTCAACAGGGGGGTCCGGCTACACCTTC

D gene: .
CDR3 length: 13
clone size: few
V gene: TRBV18
J gene: TRBJ2-7
CDR3 protein: CASSRQSSYEQYF
CDR3 DNA: TGTGCCAGCTCTAGACAGTCTTCCTACGAGCAGTACTTC

D gene: .
CDR3 length: 16
clone size: .
V gene: TRBV28
J gene: TRBJ2-3
CDR3 protein: CASSLRRGVLADTQYF
CDR3 DNA: TGTGCCAGCAGTTTACGCCGCGGGGTCTTAGCAGATACGCAGTATTTT

D gene: .
CDR3 length: 14
clone size: once
V gene: TRBV28
J gene: TRBJ2-1
CDR3 protein: CASSRGGSYNEQFF
CDR3 DNA: TGTGCCAGCAGCAGGGGTGGGTCCTACAATGAGCAGTTCTTC

D gene: .
CDR3 length: 17
clone size: .
V gene: TRBV7-9
J gene: TRBJ2-7
CDR3 protein: CSSSCIKEQGTCYEQYF
CDR3 DNA: TGTTCCAGCAGTTGTATTAAGGAACAGGGAACTTGCTACGAGCAGTACTTC

D gene: TRBD2
CDR3 length: 18
clone size: .
V gene: TRBV4-3
J gene: TRBJ2-1
CDR3 protein: CASSQDRGLAGGHNEQFF
CDR3 DNA: TGCGCCAGCAGCCAAGATAGGGGACTAGCGGGGGGCCACAATGAGCAGTTCTTC

D gene: TRBD2
CDR3 length: 15
clone size: .
V gene: TRBV7-8
J gene: TRBJ2-3
CDR3 protein: CASSPRGGSSDTQYF
CDR3 DNA: TGTGCCAGCAGCCCGCGGGGGGGGTCGTCAGATACGCAGTATTTT

D gene: .
CDR3 length: 13
clone size: .
V gene: TRBV30
J gene: TRBJ1-5
CDR3 protein: CAWSQNSNQPQHF
CDR3 DNA: TGTGCCTGGAGCCAGAACAGCAATCAGCCCCAGCATTTT

D gene: TRBD2
CDR3 length: 18
clone size: .
V gene: TRBV7-8
J gene: TRBJ2-3
CDR3 protein: CASSSPPGLAGGTDTQYF
CDR3 DNA: TGTGCCAGCAGCTCGCCCCCAGGACTAGCGGGGGGCACAGATACGCAGTATTTT

D gene: TRBD2
CDR3 length: 15
clone size: .
V gene: TRBV5-1
J gene: TRBJ2-5
CDR3 protein: CASSLGSGGQETQYF
CDR3 DNA: TGCGCCAGCAGCTTGGGAAGCGGGGGACAAGAGACCCAGTACTTC

D gene: .
CDR3 length: 15
clone size: few
V gene: TRBV28
J gene: TRBJ2-3
CDR3 protein: CASSFTYSGTDTQYF
CDR3 DNA: TGTGCCAGCAGTTTTACGTACAGTGGCACAGATACGCAGTATTTT

D gene: .
CDR3 length: 14
clone size: .
V gene: TRBV5-1
J gene: TRBJ1-3
CDR3 protein: CASSMDSSGNTIYF
CDR3 DNA: TGCGCCAGCAGCATGGACAGTTCTGGAAACACCATATATTTT

D gene: TRBD1
CDR3 length: 15
clone size: .
V gene: TRBV15
J gene: TRBJ1-6
CDR3 protein: CATSRGTGGNSPLHF
CDR3 DNA: TGTGCCACCAGCAGAGGGACAGGGGGTAATTCACCCCTCCACTTT

D gene: .
CDR3 length: 13
clone size: .
V gene: TRBV2
J gene: TRBJ1-2
CDR3 protein: CASSQGTDYGYTF
CDR3 DNA: TGTGCCAGCAGCCAGGGAACTGACTATGGCTACACCTTC

D gene: .
CDR3 length: 13
clone size: .
V gene: TRBV5-6
J gene: TRBJ1-5
CDR3 protein: CASSEGGNQPQHF
CDR3 DNA: TGTGCCAGCAGCGAGGGGGGCAATCAGCCCCAGCATTTT

D gene: .
CDR3 length: 10
clone size: .
V gene: TRBV6-8
J gene: TRBJ2-4
CDR3 protein: CASNTGSFNF
CDR3 DNA: TGTGCCAGCAACACAGGGAGCTTCAACTTC

D gene: .
CDR3 length: 13
clone size: .
V gene: TRBV7-9
J gene: TRBJ1-2
CDR3 protein: CASSSMIPDGYTF
CDR3 DNA: TGTGCCAGCAGCTCCATGATCCCGGATGGCTACACCTTC

D gene: .
CDR3 length: 15
clone size: .
V gene: TRBV2
J gene: TRBJ1-2
CDR3 protein: CASSELGGGYDGYTF
CDR3 DNA: TGTGCCAGCAGTGAACTGGGGGGAGGTTATGATGGCTACACCTTC

D gene: .
CDR3 length: 15
clone size: once
V gene: TRBV6-5
J gene: TRBJ1-3
CDR3 protein: CASSYRGLSGNTIYF
CDR3 DNA: TGTGCCAGCAGTTACAGGGGCCTCTCTGGAAACACCATATATTTT

D gene: .
CDR3 length: 13
clone size: .
V gene: TRBV5-1
J gene: TRBJ2-7
CDR3 protein: CASSLQGGHEQYF
CDR3 DNA: TGCGCCAGCAGCTTGCAGGGAGGCCACGAGCAGTACTTC

D gene: .
CDR3 length: 19
clone size: .
V gene: TRBV7-9
J gene: TRBJ2-7
CDR3 protein: CASSSGNPRTVPTGYEQYF
CDR3 DNA: TGTGCCAGCAGCTCAGGAAATCCTAGGACAGTCCCAACGGGCTACGAGCAGTACTTC